This T cell receptor (beta chain) was found in a study of sequential checkpoint blockade in melanoma (dated by TCRdb to the late 2010s). Background on the whole study: Patients were randomized 1:1 to first-line nivolumab followed by ipilimumab (arm A) or ipilimumab followed by nivolumab (arm B). Maintenance nivolumab was given following each of the two trial sequences. Paper-wide results and their limitations: The model for predicting response that combines TCR metrics with mutation burden needs to be validated in larger, independent patient cohorts.

The germline V gene provides CDR1 MDHEN and CDR2 SYDVKM. There are 15 amino acids in the CDR3, from cysteine to phenylalanine inclusive. This entry keeps only the CDR3 DNA: 45 bases, framed from base 1. The junction shows trimming of 4 bases on V and 3 bases on J, and the gene matches do not reach 4 bases of it. Remarks on this clone: Its antigen is not yet known. No clone much larger than this one lies a single base away; base qualities are absent.

The treatment or condition label corresponds to: randomized to nivolumab then ipilimumab (arm A) or the reverse (arm B). None of the trial patients had been given prior DNA-damaging chemotherapy. Thawed PBMCs were sorted on a FACS Aria II flow cytometer to isolate live CD3+CD8+ cells negative for CD19 and CD56. Samples came from patients with melanoma in CheckMate 064, a randomized, open-label phase II trial of sequential checkpoint blockade. Peripheral blood mononuclear cells were collected by leukapheresis, purified with Ficoll-Paque, and frozen in human serum with approximately 10% DMSO. Right after sorting, the blood CD3+CD8+ cells were verified to be >98% pure, and DNA extraction followed. TCRbeta CDR3 regions were immunosequenced from genomic DNA with the immunoSEQ Assay. Before high-throughput sequencing, genomic DNA was amplified using bias-controlled multiplex PCR. As for the authors' bioinformatics: To quantify the absolute abundance of each unique TCRbeta CDR3 region, the sequences were collapsed and filtered. Clonality, defined as 1 minus Pielou's evenness, was calculated using productive rearrangements only. Clones with significantly greater frequencies in on-treatment versus baseline samples were identified using a previously published method. This is the immuneACCESS table as TCRdb keeps it, with only in-frame sequences that have V and J called. A part of the clones is gone; compared with another copy, unresolved V genes explain less than half, and the rest is unexplained. V and J calls and clone size are those listed in that table; D and trimming were worked out from the DNA. The sample table shows about 21,000 clones, and about four fifths are seen once. The ten largest account for approximately 38% of the sample.

The rearranged chain carries TRBV28 and TRBJ1-1; 11 bases in between match TRBD1. The receptor was derived from a human donor with melanoma. Here the sequenced sample was CD8+ T cells sorted from blood (inferred from file names), taken from a patient given nivolumab and ipilimumab in sequence. The CDR3 sequence is CASSSGQGGDTEAFF. The nucleotide sequence is TGTGCCAGCAGTTCGGGACAGGGGGGAGACACTGAAGCTTTCTTT. Supplemented by the reference TRBV28 and TRBJ1-1 proteins around the CDR3, the complete variable domain is DVKVTQSSRYLVKRTGEKVFLECVQDMDHENMFWYRQDPGLGLRLIYFSYDVKMKEKGDIPEGYSVSREKKERFSLILESASTNQTSMYLCASSSGQGGDTEAFFGQGTRLTVV.